This TCR beta chain derives from a study of OX40 agonist ivuxolimab in advanced cancers. As for the study in general: Administration of intravenous ivuxolimab to patients occurred every 2 weeks at 0.01 to 10 mg/kg.

General observations from the study: Dose levels from 0.1 to 3.0 mg/kg saw CD4+ and CD8+ blood T cells expand clonally by week 6. Partial responders at 0.1-3.0 mg/kg showed near-lowest clonal expansion.

This clone was detected only once. Its antigen is undetermined. The CDR3 has 16 residues. Germline V gives CDR1 SNHLY, CDR2 FYNNEI. The ends lost 2 bases at V and 4 bases at J; junction bases unmatched: 7. Blood got drawn at baseline, again on cycle 4 day 1, and then on cycle 7 day 1. Generated by immunoSEQ multiplex PCR, the TCRdb table keeps only in-frame clones and is missing some. Of just over 90,000 clones in the sample, more than 75% were seen once. The origin of this receptor is an adult with an advanced solid tumor such as melanoma, head and neck, liver or kidney cancer. The input for sequencing was CD4+ or CD8+ T cells sorted from blood, taken in a trial of the OX40 agonist ivuxolimab. The V and J genes are TRBV2 and TRBJ2-5; 10 bases map to TRBD2. This CDR3 is CASSERRLAGVETQYF. Here the CDR3 DNA reads TGTGCCAGCAGTGAACGTCGGCTAGCGGGAGTAGAGACCCAGTACTTC.